This T cell receptor beta chain was retrieved from a study of T cells after yellow fever vaccination. At the level of the study: The authors prepared low-cell-number fractions using SMART-Seq v4 Ultra Low Input.

Findings and limits, study-wide: Contamination of FACS-sorted repertoires by abundant clonotypes from the bulk population could occur.

TCR cDNA, made by 5'RACE template switching, carried an added universal primer site and UMIs. TCRdb ran MiXCR on the 5' RACE reads and lists one entry per CDR3 protein. The sample consists of under 200,000 distinct CDR3 sequences, more than 5.5% of them appearing once. Many counts were recorded for this clonotype. No antigen is known for it. This receptor was obtained from a young man who received the YFV17D yellow fever vaccine. The material was CD4+ T cells sorted from PBMCs, obtained around 5 days after the first yellow fever vaccination.

The CDR3: CASSLGTVGDNSPLHF. DNA for the CDR3: TGCGCCAGCAGCTTGGGGACAGTAGGGGATAATTCACCCCTCCACTTT. The chain has TRBV5-1 and TRBJ1-6; perhaps TRBD1 as D (6 bases). With 0 bases removed from V and 5 bases from J, the gap between germline ends came to 12 bases. The CDR3 extends over 16 amino acids. Germline V gene sequence: CDR1 SGHRS, CDR2 YFSETQ.